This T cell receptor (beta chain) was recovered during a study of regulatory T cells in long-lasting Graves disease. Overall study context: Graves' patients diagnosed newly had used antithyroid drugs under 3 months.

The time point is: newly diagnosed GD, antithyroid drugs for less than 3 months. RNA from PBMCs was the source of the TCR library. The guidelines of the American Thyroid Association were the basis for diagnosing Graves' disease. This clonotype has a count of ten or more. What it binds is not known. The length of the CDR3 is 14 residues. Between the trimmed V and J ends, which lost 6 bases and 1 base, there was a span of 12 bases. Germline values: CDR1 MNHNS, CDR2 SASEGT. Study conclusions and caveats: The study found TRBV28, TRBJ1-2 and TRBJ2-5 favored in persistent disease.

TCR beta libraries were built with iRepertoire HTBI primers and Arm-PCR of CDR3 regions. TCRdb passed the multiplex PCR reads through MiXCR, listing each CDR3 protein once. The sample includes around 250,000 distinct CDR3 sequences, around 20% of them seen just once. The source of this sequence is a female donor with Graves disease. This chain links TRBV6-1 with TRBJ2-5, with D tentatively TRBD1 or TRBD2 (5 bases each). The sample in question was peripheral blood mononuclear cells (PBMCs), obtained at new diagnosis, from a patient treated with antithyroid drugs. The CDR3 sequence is CASRSRGGQETQYF. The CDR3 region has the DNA TGTGCCAGCAGATCCCGGGGCGGCCAAGAGACCCAGTACTTC.